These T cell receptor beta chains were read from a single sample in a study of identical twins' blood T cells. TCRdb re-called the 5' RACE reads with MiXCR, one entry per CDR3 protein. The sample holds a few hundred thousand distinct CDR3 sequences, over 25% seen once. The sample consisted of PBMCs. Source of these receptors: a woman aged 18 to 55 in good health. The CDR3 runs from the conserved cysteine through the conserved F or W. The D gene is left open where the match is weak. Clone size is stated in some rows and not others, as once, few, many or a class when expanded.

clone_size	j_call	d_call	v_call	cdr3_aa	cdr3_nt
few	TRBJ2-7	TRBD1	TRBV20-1	CSARQDRGEQYF	TGCAGTGCTAGACAAGACAGGGGCGAGCAGTACTTC
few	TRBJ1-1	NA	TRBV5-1	CASSLEGPEAFF	TGCGCCAGCAGCTTGGAGGGTCCTGAAGCTTTCTTT
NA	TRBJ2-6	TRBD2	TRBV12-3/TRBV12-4	CASSRTSGTSGANVLTF	TGTGCCAGCTCTAGGACTAGCGGAACCTCTGGGGCCAACGTCCTGACTTTC
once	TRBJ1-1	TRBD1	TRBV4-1	CASSQAGGRGTEAFF	TGCGCCAGCAGCCAAGCAGGGGGCCGGGGCACTGAAGCTTTCTTT
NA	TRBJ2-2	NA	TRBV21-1	CASSEKPPLAANTGELFF	TGTGCCAGCAGCGAGAAGCCCCCGCTAGCGGCGAACACCGGGGAGCTGTTTTTT
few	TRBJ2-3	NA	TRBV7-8	CASSLRDLQITDTQYF	TGTGCCAGCAGCTTACGAGATTTACAAATCACAGATACGCAGTATTTT
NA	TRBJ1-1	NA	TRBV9	CASGDVYPKGLNTEAFF	TGTGCCAGCGGAGACGTATACCCAAAAGGGTTGAACACTGAAGCTTTCTTT
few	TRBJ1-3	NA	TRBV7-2	CASSRDGVGNTIYF	TGTGCCAGCAGCCGGGACGGCGTTGGAAACACCATATATTTT
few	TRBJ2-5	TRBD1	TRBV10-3	CAISVGTGEAQYF	TGTGCCATCAGTGTCGGGACAGGGGAGGCCCAGTACTTC
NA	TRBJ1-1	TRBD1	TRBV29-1	CSVEGRQGDLNTEAFF	TGCAGCGTTGAAGGGAGACAGGGCGATTTGAACACTGAAGCTTTCTTT
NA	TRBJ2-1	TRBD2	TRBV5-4	CASAWGGTSSYNEQFF	TGTGCCAGCGCTTGGGGGGGAACTAGCTCCTACAATGAGCAGTTCTTC
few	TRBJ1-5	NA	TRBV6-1	CASSEARGGTSNQPQHF	TGTGCCAGCAGTGAAGCTCGGGGGGGTACAAGCAATCAGCCCCAGCATTTT
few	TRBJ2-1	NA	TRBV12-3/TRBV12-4	CASSPSLVEEQFF	TGTGCCAGCAGTCCCTCGCTAGTGGAGGAGCAGTTCTTC
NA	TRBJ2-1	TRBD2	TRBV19	CASSTQAGGLNEQFF	TGTGCCAGTAGTACCCAAGCGGGAGGTCTCAATGAGCAGTTCTTC
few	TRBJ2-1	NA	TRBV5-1	CASSFRAYNEQFF	TGCGCCAGCAGCTTTCGGGCCTACAATGAGCAGTTCTTC
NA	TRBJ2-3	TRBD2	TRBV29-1	CSVGLAGGVDTQYF	TGCAGCGTGGGACTAGCGGGAGGGGTGGATACGCAGTATTTT
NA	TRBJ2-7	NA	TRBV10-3	CAIRTAYEQYF	TGTGCCATCAGGACAGCCTACGAGCAGTACTTC
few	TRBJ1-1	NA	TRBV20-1	CSARTVSYTEAFF	TGCAGTGCTAGAACGGTCTCGTACACTGAAGCTTTCTTT
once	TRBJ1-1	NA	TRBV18	CASSPSRYGAEAFF	TGTGCCAGCTCACCATCGAGGTACGGGGCAGAAGCTTTCTTT
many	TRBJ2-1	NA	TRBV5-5	CASSHRDGVYNEQFF	TGTGCCAGCAGCCACCGGGACGGGGTCTACAATGAGCAGTTCTTC
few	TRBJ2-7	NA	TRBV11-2	CASSTDPNQQYF	TGTGCCAGCAGCACCGACCCTAATCAGCAGTACTTC
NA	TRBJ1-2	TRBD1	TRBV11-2	CASSSDHRGDRGYTF	TGTGCCAGCAGCTCGGATCACAGGGGGGATCGGGGCTACACCTTC
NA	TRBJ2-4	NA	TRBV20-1	CSAGIPPANIQYF	TGCAGTGCTGGAATACCTCCCGCGAACATTCAGTACTTC
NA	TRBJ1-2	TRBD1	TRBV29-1	CSVVDRGSYGYTF	TGCAGCGTCGTGGACAGGGGTAGCTATGGCTACACCTTC
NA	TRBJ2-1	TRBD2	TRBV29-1	CSVESGRAREQFF	TGCAGCGTTGAAAGTGGGAGGGCCCGTGAGCAGTTCTTC
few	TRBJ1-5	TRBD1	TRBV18	CASSSGTGGNQPQHF	TGTGCCAGCTCATCCGGGACAGGGGGCAATCAGCCCCAGCATTTT
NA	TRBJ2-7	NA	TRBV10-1	CASSPGLSSYEQYF	TGCGCCAGCAGTCCGGGGCTATCATCCTACGAGCAGTACTTC
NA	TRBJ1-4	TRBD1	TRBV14	CASSTFQGAGEKLFF	TGTGCCAGCAGCACTTTTCAGGGGGCCGGTGAAAAACTGTTTTTT
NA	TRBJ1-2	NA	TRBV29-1	CSPMDGYTF	TGCAGCCCCATGGATGGCTACACCTTC
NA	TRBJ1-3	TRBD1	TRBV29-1	CSAVMSGQSGNTIYF	TGCAGCGCAGTCATGTCGGGACAGTCTGGAAACACCATATATTTT
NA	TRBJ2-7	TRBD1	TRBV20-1	CSAETGQGTYEQYF	TGCAGTGCTGAGACAGGACAGGGGACCTACGAGCAGTACTTC
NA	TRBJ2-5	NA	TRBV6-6	CASRSRTVSTQYF	TGTGCCAGCAGATCCAGGACGGTCTCGACCCAGTACTTC
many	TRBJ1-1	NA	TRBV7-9	CASSLVLNTEAFF	TGTGCCAGCAGCTTAGTTTTGAACACTGAAGCTTTCTTT
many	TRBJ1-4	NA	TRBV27	CASSFGGGEKLFF	TGTGCCAGCAGTTTTGGGGGCGGCGAAAAACTGTTTTTT
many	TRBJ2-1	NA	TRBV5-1	CASVDLSGNNEQFF	TGCGCCAGCGTTGACCTTAGCGGCAACAATGAGCAGTTCTTC
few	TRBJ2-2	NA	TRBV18	CASSPGQFTGELFF	TGTGCCAGCTCACCAGGGCAGTTCACCGGGGAGCTGTTTTTT
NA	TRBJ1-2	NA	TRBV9	CASSGRQSGDYGYTF	TGTGCCAGCAGCGGAAGACAGAGTGGGGACTATGGCTACACCTTC
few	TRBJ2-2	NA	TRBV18	CASSPSHREKNTGELFF	TGTGCCAGCTCACCGTCTCACAGGGAAAAGAACACCGGGGAGCTGTTTTTT
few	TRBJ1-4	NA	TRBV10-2	CASSGSVGNEKLFF	TGCGCCAGCAGTGGCTCCGTTGGAAATGAAAAACTGTTTTTT
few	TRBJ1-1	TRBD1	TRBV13	CASSTGTGSIKAFF	TGTGCCAGCAGCACCGGGACAGGGTCGATAAAAGCTTTCTTT
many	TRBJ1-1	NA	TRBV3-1	CASSQRGMNTEAFF	TGTGCCAGCAGCCAAAGGGGGATGAACACTGAAGCTTTCTTT
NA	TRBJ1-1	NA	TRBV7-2	CASSLMADMNTEAFF	TGTGCCAGCAGCTTAATGGCAGACATGAACACTGAAGCTTTCTTT
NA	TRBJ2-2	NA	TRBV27	CASKGGVGTGELFF	TGTGCCAGTAAAGGGGGTGTAGGCACCGGGGAGCTGTTTTTT
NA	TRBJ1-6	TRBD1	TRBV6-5	CASSPNRQTGAEPLHF	TGTGCCAGCAGTCCCAACCGCCAGACAGGGGCGGAACCCCTCCACTTT
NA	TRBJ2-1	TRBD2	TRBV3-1	CASSPASGGALEQFF	TGTGCCAGCAGCCCCGCTAGCGGGGGGGCCTTAGAGCAGTTCTTC
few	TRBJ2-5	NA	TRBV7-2	CASSLLAARETQYF	TGTGCCAGCAGCTTACTAGCAGCCCGAGAGACCCAGTACTTC
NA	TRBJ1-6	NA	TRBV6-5	CASNESGFFNSPLHF	TGTGCCAGCAACGAGTCCGGATTCTTTAATTCACCCCTCCACTTT
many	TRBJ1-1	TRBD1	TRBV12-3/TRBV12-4	CASSPGGQGVRRAFF	TGTGCCAGCAGTCCAGGGGGGCAGGGGGTAAGGCGGGCTTTCTTT
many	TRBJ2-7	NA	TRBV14	CASSLQTYEQYF	TGTGCCAGCAGCCTACAAACCTACGAGCAGTACTTC